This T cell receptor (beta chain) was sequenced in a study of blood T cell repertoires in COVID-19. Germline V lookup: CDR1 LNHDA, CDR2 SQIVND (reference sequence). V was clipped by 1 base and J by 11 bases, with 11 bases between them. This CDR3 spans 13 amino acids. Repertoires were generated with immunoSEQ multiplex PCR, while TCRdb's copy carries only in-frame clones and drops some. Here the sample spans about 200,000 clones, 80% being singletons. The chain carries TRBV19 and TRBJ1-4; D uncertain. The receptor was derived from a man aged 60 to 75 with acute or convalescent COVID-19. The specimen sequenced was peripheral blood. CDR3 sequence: CASSIVSGEKLFF. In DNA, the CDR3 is TGTGCCAGTAGTATAGTCAGTGGGGAGAAACTGTTTTTT.